The 24 T cell receptor beta chains in this list originate from one sample, sequenced in a study of cytomegalovirus exposure and HLA in healthy donors. PCR amplification relied on 60 Vbeta primers (plus 13 Jbeta primers). Method: immunoSEQ multiplex PCR; TCRdb's copy keeps in-frame clones and lacks some. The sample comprises over 150,000 clones, approximately 79% of which are singletons, and 2.1% rests with the top ten. The sample consisted of PBMCs. Receptors originate from a man in his forties in good health and CMV-seronegative.

The V call is TRBV29-1, the J call TRBJ2-5, with a weak D call TRBD2 (6 bases). Germline V CDR1 and CDR2: SQVTM, ANQGSEA. The CDR3 is 11 residues long. The ends were cut back, 7 bases at V and 5 bases at J, with 11 bases in the middle. CDR3 nucleotide sequence: TGCAGCGGCGGCGGGACGGAGACCCAGTACTTC. Translation gives CSGGGTETQYF.

This clone was observed once. The chain links TRBV10-3 to TRBJ2-7; 7 positions agree with TRBD1. J was trimmed by 4 bases and V by 5 bases; bases with no gene match: 5. CDR1 ENHRY and CDR2 SYGVKD come from the germline V gene. The CDR3 loop spans 13 amino acids. For the CDR3, the DNA is TGTGCCATCAGTAAACAACAGGGGTACGAGCAGTACTTC. It yields the protein CAISKQQGYEQYF.

Concerning this clone: Sequence at one end of the junction differs from germline and may be a read error. This chain uses TRBV7-9 with TRBJ2-1; 9 positions match TRBD2. The CDR3 spans 15 residues. Germline assignment: CDR1 SEHNR and CDR2 FQNEAQ (reference sequence). The CDR3 nucleotides are TGTTCCAGCATCCTTAGCGGGGGATCCCCCAATGAGCAGTTCTTC. Translating it yields CSSILSGGSPNEQFF.

The chain has TRBV7-5 and TRBJ2-1; whether TRBD1, the table's D call, matches the DNA was not checked. TRBV7-5 is termed a pseudogene. This CDR3 has 16 residues. CDR3 nucleotides: TGTGCCAGAAGCCTCCTGACATTCCCCGTGGGCAATGAGCAGTTCTTC. Translation gives CARSLLTFPVGNEQFF.

The rearrangement uses TRBV6-5 and TRBJ1-3; 7 nucleotides agree with TRBD1. The trim removed 6 bases at V and 1 base at J, leaving 6 bases unmatched. The CDR3 covers 15 residues. Germline V gene sequence: CDR1 MNHEY, CDR2 SVGAGI. The CDR3 region is CASSRDRVSGNTIYF. CDR3 nucleotide sequence: TGTGCCAGCAGCCGAGACAGGGTTTCTGGAAACACCATATATTTT.

The chain joins TRBV27 to TRBJ2-3, with TRBD2 matching over 9 bases. From germline, CDR1 is MNHEY and CDR2 SMNVEV (reference sequence). The CDR3 runs 14 residues. V trimming: 5 bases; J trimming: 8 bases; junction bases outside the gene matches: 8. CDR3 amino acids: CASSPLAGSFTQYF. The CDR3 DNA reads as TGTGCCAGCAGTCCTCTAGCGGGGTCTTTTACGCAGTATTTT.

The gene calls are TRBV19 and TRBJ1-5, with 8 bases aligning to TRBD1. The CDR3 has 15 residues. Germline assignment: CDR1 LNHDA and CDR2 SQIVND (reference sequence). Trimming at V came to 8 bases and at J to 0 bases, leaving 6 bases not matched to a gene. The CDR3 region has the DNA TGTGCCAGTTGGGACAGGTCGAATAGCAATCAGCCCCAGCATTTT. Translation: CASWDRSNSNQPQHF.

The genes are TRBV6-5 and TRBJ2-3; TRBD2 might be the D (6 bases). The V end was cut by 7 bases, the J end by 4 bases, with 18 bases between. The germline V gene encodes CDR1 MNHEY and CDR2 SVGAGI. The CDR3 covers 15 residues. CDR3 amino acids: CASKLRGGISDTQYF. The CDR3 DNA follows: TGTGCCAGCAAACTCCGCGGCGGGATCTCAGATACGCAGTATTTT.

The rearrangement links TRBV27 to TRBJ2-7, with TRBD1 as a possible D gene (6 bases). Germline values: CDR1 MNHEY, CDR2 SMNVEV (reference sequence). This CDR3 has 16 amino acids. V was shortened by 8 bases and J by 4 bases, with 24 bases between the two germline ends. CDR3 protein: CASGGLGPPGVYEQYF. CDR3 sequence (DNA): TGTGCCAGCGGGGGCTTAGGGCCCCCCGGGGTTTACGAGCAGTACTTC.

The gene calls are TRBV9 and TRBJ1-3; D may be TRBD1 (6 bases). The CDR3 runs 15 residues. The germline CDR1 and CDR2 sequences are SGDLS and YYNGEE. V lost 3 bases and J 2 bases, leaving 12 bases between the germline ends. The CDR3 nucleotides are TGTGCCAGCAGCGCTTCAGGGGTAACTGGAAACACCATATATTTT. Translation gives CASSASGVTGNTIYF.

The chain is built from TRBV4-1 and TRBJ1-1; no clear D. The V and J ends lost 6 bases and 5 bases respectively, with 13 bases between them. The CDR3 length is 13 residues. Germline CDR1 MGHRA, CDR2 YSYEKL. CDR3 coding DNA: TGCGCCAGCAGGGGAGCCGGGGAGACTGAAGCTTTCTTT. Residues: CASRGAGETEAFF.

J is TRBJ2-7 and V is TRBV9, with TRBD1 matching over 7 bases. The CDR3 contains 14 residues. Looked up from germline, CDR1 is SGDLS and CDR2 is YYNGEE. J lost 2 bases, V lost 2 bases, and 4 bases had no gene match. The CDR3 nucleotides read TGTGCCAGCAGCGTGACAGGGTCCCCCTACGAGCAGTACTTC. Protein sequence: CASSVTGSPYEQYF. The entire variable domain, with the rest obtained from reference TRBV9 and TRBJ2-7, is as follows: DSGVTQTPKHLITATGQRVTLRCSPRSGDLSVYWYQQSLDQGLQFLIQYYNGEERAKGNILERFSAQQFPDLHSELNLSSLELGDSALYFCASSVTGSPYEQYFGPGTRLTVT.

The V call is TRBV27, the J call TRBJ2-7; 16 bases fit TRBD2. J was trimmed by 5 bases and V by 2 bases; bases with no gene match: 9. The V gene's germline CDR1 is MNHEY and CDR2 SMNVEV (reference sequence). The CDR3 runs to 18 residues. CDR3 protein: CASSLGGTSGRAGNEQYF. The CDR3 region has the DNA TGTGCCAGCAGTTTAGGAGGGACTAGCGGGAGGGCCGGGAACGAGCAGTACTTC.

Worth noting for this clone: In the same sample, other DNA sequences code for this CDR3. The rearrangement uses TRBV5-1 and TRBJ1-2; 11 bases line up with TRBD1. V shed 0 bases and J 7 bases; nucleotides not matched to a gene: 2. This CDR3 region has 14 residues. Per the germline V gene, CDR1 is SGHRS and CDR2 is YFSETQ. CDR3 sequence (DNA): TGCGCCAGCAGCTTGGCCGGGACAGGGGGTGGCTACACCTTC. Encoded protein: CASSLAGTGGGYTF.

This chain links TRBV27 with TRBJ1-4; the match to TRBD1 covers 9 bases. V shed 4 bases and J 8 bases; nucleotides not matched to a gene: 8. This CDR3 region has 15 residues. The germline gives CDR1 MNHEY, CDR2 SMNVEV (reference sequence). CDR3 loop: CASSSGGQGTEKLFF. In DNA, the CDR3 is TGTGCCAGCAGTTCAGGGGGACAGGGTACCGAAAAACTGTTTTTT. Together with reference TRBV27 and TRBJ1-4, the CDR3 gives the full variable domain: EAQVTQNPRYLITVTGKKLTVTCSQNMNHEYMSWYRQDPGLGLRQIYYSMNVEVTDKGDVPEGYKVSRKEKRNFPLILESPSPNQTSLYFCASSSGGQGTEKLFFGSGTQLSVL.

With regard to this clone: The junction and the germline gene differ at one end; a read error may be behind it. The chain is built from TRBV7-9 and TRBJ2-3; no clear D. The CDR3 consists of 15 residues. CDR1 SEHNR and CDR2 FQNEAQ come from the germline V gene (reference sequence). The CDR3 region is CSSSLRLGGTDTQYF. The CDR3 region has the DNA TGTTCCAGCAGCCTTCGACTGGGTGGAACAGATACGCAGTATTTT.

The gene calls are TRBV10-2 and TRBJ2-7; 14 bases map to TRBD2. V trimming: 6 bases; J trimming: 6 bases; junction bases outside the gene matches: 10. Germline V gives CDR1 WSHSY, CDR2 SAAADI. This CDR3 spans 16 amino acids. CDR3 protein: CASRVQGLAGAVEQYF. CDR3 coding DNA: TGCGCCAGCAGGGTACAGGGACTAGCGGGGGCCGTCGAGCAGTACTTC.

V is TRBV28 and J is TRBJ2-1; possible D gene TRBD2, 6 bases. Per the germline V gene, CDR1 is MDHEN and CDR2 is SYDVKM. CDR3 length equals 15 residues. Trimming removed 3 bases from V and 5 bases from J, with 14 bases in between. DNA of the CDR3: TGTGCCAGCAGTTTTGGCGGGGTGACTCACAATGAGCAGTTCTTC. Protein: CASSFGGVTHNEQFF.

The V and J genes are TRBV30 and TRBJ1-6; possible D gene TRBD1, 5 bases. The CDR3 is made up of 13 amino acids. Germline CDR1 GTSNPN, CDR2 SVGIG (reference sequence). The V gene lost 2 bases and the J gene lost 8 bases, with 10 bases spanning the gap. CDR3 coding DNA: TGTGCCTGGAGTCAGGGTCGGCATTCACCCCTCCACTTT. Protein sequence: CAWSQGRHSPLHF.

This clone was counted only a few times. The rearrangement links TRBV4-3 to TRBJ2-5; weak D call: TRBD1 (6 bases). CDR1 is LGHNA, CDR2 YSLEER, per germline. Between the trimmed V and J ends, which lost 2 bases and 0 bases, there was a span of 16 bases. The length of the CDR3 is 17 residues. DNA for the CDR3: TGCGCCAGCAGCCAATTTCACAGGGACGGGTACCAAGAGACCCAGTACTTC. Protein: CASSQFHRDGYQETQYF.

This chain connects TRBV28 to TRBJ2-7, with 12 nucleotides matching TRBD1. The germline gives CDR1 MDHEN, CDR2 SYDVKM. There are 17 residues in the CDR3. J was trimmed by 6 bases and V by 4 bases; bases with no gene match: 13. The CDR3 DNA follows: TGTGCCAGCAGTTGGGGTATGAGGGACAGGGGGCTCGGCGAGCAGTACTTC. Its protein is CASSWGMRDRGLGEQYF.

The chain links TRBV27 to TRBJ2-7; 10 bases are a match to TRBD1. V was clipped by 3 bases and J by 6 bases; unmatched bases: 5. CDR1 and CDR2 (germline): MNHEY, SMNVEV (reference sequence). This CDR3 is built from 14 residues. CDR3 sequence: CASSFFGTGVEQYF. The DNA for the CDR3 is TGTGCCAGCAGTTTCTTCGGGACAGGGGTCGAGCAGTACTTC.

This clone was seen a handful of times. J is TRBJ1-1 and V is TRBV2; a possible D gene is TRBD1 (6 bases). V was clipped by 4 bases and J by 7 bases, with 13 bases between them. Germline V gives CDR1 SNHLY, CDR2 FYNNEI. The CDR3 loop spans 13 amino acids. DNA of the CDR3: TGTGCCAGCAGTGGACAGGTGGGGAATGAAGCTTTCTTT. Its translation is CASSGQVGNEAFF.

Comments on this clone: The same CDR3 arises from other DNA sequences in this sample as well. The chain combines TRBV7-9 with TRBJ2-3; the match to TRBD2 covers 12 bases. V lost 5 bases and J lost 5; bases outside the gene matches: 2. The CDR3 is 14 amino acids. The germline CDR1 and CDR2 sequences are SEHNR and FQNEAQ (reference sequence). CDR3 amino acids: CASSPGLAGDTQYF. As DNA, the CDR3 is TGTGCCAGCAGCCCGGGACTAGCGGGAGATACGCAGTATTTT.